Listed here are 26 T cell receptor beta chains from one sample, sequenced in a study of Tregs in tolerant kidney transplant recipients. Some clones are missing from TCRdb's copy, which holds only in-frame ones; the method was immunoSEQ multiplex PCR. The data contain about 94,000 clones, roughly 93% of them seen just once; the ten biggest clones take up 0.46%. The sample was CD4+ T cells from blood, taken before the transplant. These receptors were taken from a human donor who received a combined kidney and bone marrow transplant.

This chain connects TRBV7-3 to TRBJ2-2; possible D gene TRBD1, 5 bases. CDR3 length equals 15 residues. Germline-derived CDR1 and CDR2 are SGHTA and FQGTGA. Trimming removed 5 bases from V and 6 bases from J, with 16 bases in between. The CDR3 here is CASSPLQGSPGELFF. The CDR3 nucleotides are TGTGCCAGCAGCCCGCTCCAGGGTAGCCCCGGGGAGCTGTTTTTT.

The genes are TRBV9 and TRBJ1-5; a weak D match, TRBD1 (6 bases). V dropped 4 bases and J dropped 6 bases, with 11 bases sitting between them. From germline, CDR1 is SGDLS and CDR2 YYNGEE. CDR3 size: 13 residues. The CDR3 protein is CASSQGSFQPQHF. The CDR3 DNA reads as TGTGCCAGCAGCCAGGGGTCCTTTCAGCCCCAGCATTTT. Combining the CDR3 with reference TRBV9 and TRBJ1-5 gives the whole variable domain DSGVTQTPKHLITATGQRVTLRCSPRSGDLSVYWYQQSLDQGLQFLIQYYNGEERAKGNILERFSAQQFPDLHSELNLSSLELGDSALYFCASSQGSFQPQHFGDGTRLSIL.

V and J are TRBV4-2 and TRBJ2-1; 10 bases map to TRBD2. In germline, CDR1 is LGHNA, CDR2 YNFKEQ. The CDR3 consists of 19 residues. The V segment lost 1 base and the J segment 9 bases; nucleotides outside the gene matches: 18. CDR3 nucleotide sequence: TGTGCCAGCAGCCAAGCTCCGAGTTACAGCGGGAGGGGGGTGAGTGAGCAGTTCTTC. Protein sequence: CASSQAPSYSGRGVSEQFF.

This chain joins TRBV29-1 and TRBJ2-5; no clear D gene. V gave up 1 base and J gave up 4 bases, with 10 bases separating them. The CDR3 loop spans 13 amino acids. Germline CDR1 is SQVTM and CDR2 is ANQGSEA. The CDR3 region has the DNA TGCAGCGTTGAAGCTAGTAGTGGAGAGACCCAGTACTTC. It specifies CSVEASSGETQYF.

The genes are TRBV7-6 and TRBJ1-5; the D is unclear. Germline V gene sequence: CDR1 SGHVS, CDR2 FNYEAQ. Trimming shortened V by 1 base and J by 7 bases, and 11 bases separated the two germline ends. CDR3 length: 14 amino acids. The CDR3 here is CASSLEEGYQPQHF. Written as DNA, the CDR3 is TGTGCCAGCAGCTTAGAGGAGGGTTACCAGCCCCAGCATTTT.

CDR3 sequence (DNA): TGTGCCAGCAGACAGTATAGCGGGAGTGAAAGCGAGCAGTACTTC. Amino acids: CASRQYSGSESEQYF. This chain joins TRBV7-2 and TRBJ2-7; 9 nucleotides agree with TRBD2. V trimming: 6 bases; J trimming: 6 bases; junction bases outside the gene matches: 12. CDR1 SGHTA and CDR2 FQGNSA come from the germline V gene. This CDR3 is built from 15 residues.

CDR3 bases: TGTGCCAGCAGCCAAACAGGGGGCTTCTATGGCTACACCTTC. As protein: CASSQTGGFYGYTF. The J gene is TRBJ1-2, the V gene TRBV5-4; 9 bases agree with TRBD1. Looked up from germline, CDR1 is SGHNT and CDR2 is YYREEE (reference sequence). The CDR3 contains 14 residues. V shed 4 bases and J 4 bases; nucleotides not matched to a gene: 5.

The chain links TRBV6-6 to TRBJ1-2; 10 bases map to TRBD1. The CDR3 consists of 14 residues. Germline V CDR1 and CDR2: MNHNY, SVGAGI (reference sequence). V trimming: 5 bases; J trimming: 5 bases; junction bases outside the gene matches: 5. CDR3 region: CASSPTGGGYGYTF. The CDR3 coding sequence is TGTGCCAGCAGTCCGACAGGGGGCGGTTATGGCTACACCTTC.

This sequence joins TRBV19 and TRBJ1-5; TRBD1 agrees at 9 bases. Per the germline V gene, CDR1 is LNHDA and CDR2 is SQIVND (reference sequence). The CDR3 runs to 17 residues. Trimming cost V 6 bases and J 2 bases; bases outside gene matches: 11. The CDR3 DNA sequence: TGTGCCAGTAGCCATGGGGGACAGGGAAAAGGCAATCAGCCCCAGCATTTT. This codes for CASSHGGQGKGNQPQHF. Variable domain in full (rest from reference TRBV19 and TRBJ1-5): DGGITQSPKYLFRKEGQNVTLSCEQNLNHDAMYWYRQDPGQGLRLIYYSQIVNDFQKGDIAEGYSVSREKKESFPLTVTSAQKNPTAFYLCASSHGGQGKGNQPQHFGDGTRLSIL.

This sequence joins TRBV4-2 and TRBJ1-2; the D is unclear. The CDR3 contains 18 residues. Trimming took off 1 base at V and 3 bases at J, with 21 bases between the two ends. Looked up from germline, CDR1 is LGHNA and CDR2 is YNFKEQ. This CDR3 is CASSQGSVWGVRDYGYTF. DNA of the CDR3: TGTGCCAGCAGCCAAGGGTCTGTCTGGGGAGTTCGTGACTATGGCTACACCTTC.

J is TRBJ2-2 and V is TRBV4-3, with D hard to call. The CDR3 covers 13 residues. Germline V gives CDR1 LGHNA, CDR2 YSLEER. Trimming pared 4 bases from V and 1 base from J, leaving 4 bases between. The CDR3 DNA reads as TGCGCCAGCAGCCGAGGGAACACCGGGGAGCTGTTTTTT. Translated, it gives CASSRGNTGELFF.

On this clone itself: The identical CDR3 is also encoded by other nucleotide sequences in the sample. This chain joins TRBV6-1 and TRBJ1-6; D might be TRBD1 (6 bases). CDR1 MNHNS and CDR2 SASEGT come from the germline V gene. V was pared by 10 bases and J by 8 bases, with 15 bases between. CDR3 length: 13 amino acids. The CDR3 is CATKGDLHSPLHF. The CDR3, as DNA: TGTGCCACGAAGGGGGATCTCCATTCACCCCTCCACTTT.

The chain couples TRBV18 to TRBJ1-5; D remains unclear. Trimming took off 6 bases at V and 1 base at J, with 7 bases between the two ends. From germline, CDR1 is KGHSH and CDR2 LQKENI. The CDR3 sequence is 13 residues long. CDR3 residues: CASSSGSNQPQHF. DNA of the CDR3: TGTGCCAGCTCCTCGGGGAGCAATCAGCCCCAGCATTTT.

This clone was observed a handful of times. The chain employs TRBV30 and TRBJ1-1; the match to TRBD1 covers 7 bases. CDR3 length equals 12 residues. V shed 2 bases and J 7 bases; nucleotides not matched to a gene: 4. Germline-derived CDR1 and CDR2 are GTSNPN and SVGIG (reference sequence). CDR3 sequence (DNA): TGTGCCTGGAGTAGGGGGCGCCGTGAAGCTTTCTTT. As protein: CAWSRGRREAFF.

The chain joins TRBV7-9 to TRBJ2-1, with TRBD2 identical over 10 bases. The ends lost 3 bases at V and 9 bases at J; junction bases unmatched: 8. The CDR3 has 15 residues. Germline values: CDR1 SEHNR, CDR2 FQNEAQ (reference sequence). The CDR3 nucleotides read TGTGCCAGCAGCTTTGGTAGCGGGAGGCCCGGTGAGCAGTTCTTC. This codes for CASSFGSGRPGEQFF.

The chain carries TRBV5-6 and TRBJ2-7, with 7 bases that match TRBD1. The CDR3 length is 15 residues. Germline V gene lookup returns CDR1 SGHDT and CDR2 YYEEEE. Trimming cost V 3 bases and J 2 bases; bases outside gene matches: 8. CDR3 nucleotide sequence: TGTGCCAGCAGCTCAACGGACAGGCCCACCTACGAGCAGTACTTC. Protein: CASSSTDRPTYEQYF.

The V call is TRBV7-3, the J call TRBJ1-1; D not certain. CDR1 SGHTA and CDR2 FQGTGA come from the germline V gene. The CDR3 extends over 13 amino acids. V was pared by 3 bases and J by 1 base, with 6 bases between. The DNA for the CDR3 is TGTGCCAGCAGCTTTAGAAAGAACACTGAAGCTTTCTTT. Residues: CASSFRKNTEAFF.

The chain joins TRBV2 to TRBJ2-7, with TRBD1 matching 11 bases. V shed 2 bases, J shed 1 base, and the junction held 10 bases outside the gene matches. CDR1 SNHLY and CDR2 FYNNEI come from the germline V gene. The CDR3 length is 18 residues. CDR3 coding DNA: TGTGCCAGCAGTGAATTGGGGACAGGGGGGATCTATTCCTACGAGCAGTACTTC. This sequence encodes CASSELGTGGIYSYEQYF.

This chain joins TRBV2 and TRBJ2-2; TRBD1 matches 7 bases. The CDR3 runs to 15 residues. Germline-derived CDR1 and CDR2 are SNHLY and FYNNEI. V was clipped by 4 bases and J by 7 bases; unmatched bases: 9. DNA of the CDR3: TGTGCCAGCAGTGGACAGGGCTCAGGTGGCGGGGAGCTGTTTTTT. This codes for CASSGQGSGGGELFF.

The V and J genes are TRBV6-5 and TRBJ2-1; TRBD2 matches 9 bases. CDR3 length equals 15 residues. Germline CDR1 and CDR2: MNHEY and SVGAGI. The junction had 3 bases not matched to a gene; V was cut back by 2 bases and J by 4 bases. CDR3 in DNA: TGTGCCAGCAGTTACCGGGGACTAGCTTACAATGAGCAGTTCTTC. Translation: CASSYRGLAYNEQFF.

The chain uses TRBV4-2 and TRBJ2-7; a weak D match, TRBD2 (5 bases). V lost 1 base, J lost 1 base, and 11 bases lay in between. The germline V gene encodes CDR1 LGHNA and CDR2 YNFKEQ. This CDR3 has 15 residues. CDR3 region: CASSQASGVSYEQYF. CDR3 bases: TGTGCCAGCAGCCAAGCCAGCGGAGTTTCCTACGAGCAGTACTTC.

The chain has TRBV7-2 and TRBJ2-1; 10 bases line up with TRBD1. This CDR3 is 13 amino acids long. Trimming took 5 bases from V and 7 from J; bases not matched to a gene: 2. CDR1 is SGHTA and CDR2 is FQGNSA in the germline V gene. The CDR3 bases are TGTGCCAGCAGCGTGGGACAGGGGAATGAGCAGTTCTTC. Translating gives CASSVGQGNEQFF.

This chain joins TRBV4-1 and TRBJ1-2; D perhaps matches TRBD1 (6 bases). The V end was cut by 1 base, the J end by 2 bases, with 11 bases between. The germline V gene has CDR1 MGHRA and CDR2 YSYEKL. The CDR3 is 15 residues long. The CDR3 DNA reads TGCGCCAGCAGCCAAGGGATGGGACAAAACTATGGCTACACCTTC. It yields the protein CASSQGMGQNYGYTF.

The chain carries TRBV10-3 and TRBJ1-1; possible D gene TRBD1, 6 bases. Germline V lookup: CDR1 ENHRY, CDR2 SYGVKD. There are 21 residues in the CDR3. V was cut by 8 bases and J by 5 bases, with 39 bases left in between. The CDR3, as DNA: TGTGCCATCCGGGCCGTTGAGGGGCTAGTTAAAGAGACAGGTGGGGAAACTGAAGCTTTCTTT. Protein product: CAIRAVEGLVKETGGETEAFF.

The chain couples TRBV19 to TRBJ1-1; D uncertain. The CDR3 runs 11 residues. With 6 bases removed from V and 4 bases from J, the gap between germline ends came to 6 bases. Germline CDR1 reads LNHDA; CDR2 reads SQIVND (reference sequence). The CDR3 protein is CASRSSTEAFF. CDR3 DNA sequence: TGTGCCAGTAGGTCTAGCACTGAAGCTTTCTTT.

The CDR3 DNA reads as TGTGCCAGCAGCTTAAGTCCCAGGGGGGATCAGCCCCAGCATTTT. The encoded protein is CASSLSPRGDQPQHF. The chain links TRBV7-2 to TRBJ1-5; TRBD1 matches 7 bases. This CDR3 has 15 residues. The J segment lost 5 bases and the V segment lost 2 bases, leaving 6 bases of the junction unmatched. Germline V CDR1 and CDR2: SGHTA, FQGNSA.